A selection of T cell receptor beta chains follows, all from one sample in a study of cytomegalovirus exposure and HLA in healthy donors. Measured with immunoSEQ multiplex PCR; TCRdb has only the in-frame clones, and not every one. The sample holds about 100,000 clones; around 74% are singletons and the top ten take roughly 6.9%. Sequenced input: PBMCs. These receptors were collected from a man aged 35 to 55 in good health and CMV-seropositive. Both conserved end residues are part of each CDR3. D genes are given only for firm matches. Size is stated for part of the rows, as once, few or many counts, or as a class when the clone is expanded.

d_call	clone_size	v_call	j_call	cdr3_nt	cdr3_aa
NA	NA	TRBV7-2	TRBJ1-5	TGTGCCAGCAGCTTTACCCCGGGCAATCAGCCCCAGCATTTT	CASSFTPGNQPQHF
NA	NA	TRBV19	TRBJ1-5	TGTGCCAGCCTTGACAGTCTAAATCAGCCCCAGCATTTT	CASLDSLNQPQHF
NA	NA	TRBV27	TRBJ1-6	TGTGCCAGCAGTTTATGGCCAAGGACTTTTAATTCACCCCTCCACTTT	CASSLWPRTFNSPLHF
TRBD1	NA	TRBV18	TRBJ1-6	TGTGCCAGCTCCTCCGGGACAGAGAATTCACCCCTCCACTTT	CASSSGTENSPLHF
NA	NA	TRBV4-2	TRBJ1-4	TGTGCCAGCAGCCAAGCTGGGAGTGAAAAACTGTTTTTT	CASSQAGSEKLFF
TRBD2	NA	TRBV5-1	TRBJ2-3	TGCGCCAGCACCAAGAGAGGGATCGGGGGGGACGCCGCAGATACGCAGTATTTT	CASTKRGIGGDAADTQYF
NA	once	TRBV13	TRBJ1-6	TGTGCCAGCAGCTTGGACTCATTAAGCTCCTATAATTCACCCCTCCACTTT	CASSLDSLSSYNSPLHF
TRBD2	NA	TRBV19	TRBJ2-2	TGTGCCAGTAACAACAAAGGGGCTAGCGGAGGGCTGAGTAAAAGGGAGCTGTTTTTT	CASNNKGASGGLSKRELFF
NA	NA	TRBV27	TRBJ1-2	TGTGCCAGCAGCGATGCGGGGGCTAACTATGGCTACACCTTC	CASSDAGANYGYTF
TRBD2	once	TRBV4-3	TRBJ2-1	TGCGCCAGCAGCCAGGGCCCGGGACTAGCAGCCTACAATGAGCAGTTCTTC	CASSQGPGLAAYNEQFF
TRBD1	few	TRBV5-6	TRBJ2-7	TGTGCCAGCAGCACGGCGGGACAGGGTCCCTACGAGCAGTACTTC	CASSTAGQGPYEQYF
NA	few	TRBV28	TRBJ2-7	TGTGCCAGCAGTGAGAGCTCCTACGAGCAGTACTTC	CASSESSYEQYF
NA	NA	TRBV6-1	TRBJ1-1	TGTGCCAGCAAAAAAGAACAGGGATTGCGGACTGAAGCTTTCTTT	CASKKEQGLRTEAFF
NA	NA	TRBV7-2	TRBJ1-4	TGTGCCAGCAGCTTACAGGTTAGAAGTGAAAAACTGTTTTTT	CASSLQVRSEKLFF
NA	NA	TRBV7-2	TRBJ1-1	TGTGCCAGCAGCCCATATCGTCCCGCGGAGACAGCGAACACTGAAGCTTTCTTT	CASSPYRPAETANTEAFF
NA	NA	TRBV28	TRBJ2-3	TGTGCCACCCATTGGGGGGTCAGCGCAGATACGCAGTATTTT	CATHWGVSADTQYF
TRBD1	NA	TRBV27	TRBJ2-3	TGTGCCAGCAGTTTTTTGAATGTTGGGACAGGGATAGAAGATACGCAGTATTTT	CASSFLNVGTGIEDTQYF
NA	NA	TRBV7-8	TRBJ2-3	TGTGCCAGCAGCTGCCGGGATACTAAAATCACAGATACGCAGTATTTT	CASSCRDTKITDTQYF
NA	NA	TRBV7-7	TRBJ2-5	TGTGCTAGCAGCTTAGGCACAGGTCCTCAAGAGACCCAGTACTTC	CASSLGTGPQETQYF
NA	NA	TRBV11-2	TRBJ1-3	TGTGCCAGCAGCTTGACAGTCTCTGGAAACACCATATATTTT	CASSLTVSGNTIYF
NA	NA	TRBV29-1	TRBJ2-7	TGCAGCGTTGATTCGCTAGCAAGCCACGAGCAGTACTTC	CSVDSLASHEQYF
TRBD1	NA	TRBV7-9	TRBJ2-3	TGTGCCATCCCGACCCCGACAGGGGGCCCAGATACGCAGTATTTT	CAIPTPTGGPDTQYF
TRBD2	NA	TRBV6-1	TRBJ2-7	TGTGCCAGCAGTGAAGGACTAGCCACGGGGGCCTACGAGCAGTACTTC	CASSEGLATGAYEQYF
NA	NA	TRBV2	TRBJ1-5	TGTGCCAGCAGCGAAGAGCAGACAGATCAGCCCCAGCATTTT	CASSEEQTDQPQHF
NA	NA	TRBV27	TRBJ1-1	TGTGCCAGCATCATGACAGCCATCAACACTGAAGCTTTCTTT	CASIMTAINTEAFF
NA	few	TRBV29-1	TRBJ2-6	TGCAGCGTCCCTACACCTACAGGGTACAGCTCTGGGGCCAACGTCCTGACTTTC	CSVPTPTGYSSGANVLTF
TRBD1	NA	TRBV9	TRBJ2-2	TGTGCCAGTTCCGGGACAGGGACGATCGGGGAGCTGTTTTTT	CASSGTGTIGELFF
NA	NA	TRBV5-1	TRBJ1-2	TGCGCCAGCAGCTTGCCAGGGGTGGACTATGGCTACACCTTC	CASSLPGVDYGYTF
TRBD1	NA	TRBV7-6	TRBJ1-2	TGTGCCAGCAGCTTATCCCAACAGGGGGCAGGAGGCTACACCTTC	CASSLSQQGAGGYTF
TRBD1	NA	TRBV5-1	TRBJ1-3	TGCGCCAGCAGCTTTGGGGACGACAGGGGCGGAAACACCATATATTTT	CASSFGDDRGGNTIYF
TRBD1	NA	TRBV7-2	TRBJ2-7	TGTGCCAGCAGCTTAGGCCCGACAGGGGTTTCCTACGAGCAGTACTTC	CASSLGPTGVSYEQYF
NA	NA	TRBV28	TRBJ2-7	TGTGCCAGCAGACCCCAGACTAGTTTCTACGAGCAGTACTTC	CASRPQTSFYEQYF
NA	NA	TRBV6-6	TRBJ2-7	TGTGCCAGCAGCTACCACTACGAGCAGTACTTC	CASSYHYEQYF
NA	NA	TRBV5-6	TRBJ2-7	TGTGCCAGCAGCCCCGGAGCTGACTCCTACGAGCAGTACTTC	CASSPGADSYEQYF
TRBD1	once	TRBV5-5	TRBJ2-4	TGTGCCAGCAGCTTGGCCGGGACAGGGGACGGCATTCAGTACTTC	CASSLAGTGDGIQYF
TRBD2	once	TRBV28	TRBJ2-7	TGTGCCAGCAGTTTATTAGGCGGGAGCCGCTCCTACGAGCAGTACTTC	CASSLLGGSRSYEQYF
NA	NA	TRBV29-1	TRBJ1-1	TGCAGCGTAACTGACAGGAACACTGAAGCTTTCTTT	CSVTDRNTEAFF
TRBD1	NA	TRBV5-1	TRBJ1-4	TGCGCCAGCAGCTTGGCGCAGGGGGAAAATGAAAAACTGTTTTTT	CASSLAQGENEKLFF
NA	once	TRBV6-5	TRBJ1-6	TGTGCCAGCAGTCCCCGCCGTGCCGTAGCTTCACCCCTCCACTTT	CASSPRRAVASPLHF
TRBD1	NA	TRBV27	TRBJ1-2	TGTGCCAGCAGTTCGGGACAGGGGAATGGCTACACCTTC	CASSSGQGNGYTF